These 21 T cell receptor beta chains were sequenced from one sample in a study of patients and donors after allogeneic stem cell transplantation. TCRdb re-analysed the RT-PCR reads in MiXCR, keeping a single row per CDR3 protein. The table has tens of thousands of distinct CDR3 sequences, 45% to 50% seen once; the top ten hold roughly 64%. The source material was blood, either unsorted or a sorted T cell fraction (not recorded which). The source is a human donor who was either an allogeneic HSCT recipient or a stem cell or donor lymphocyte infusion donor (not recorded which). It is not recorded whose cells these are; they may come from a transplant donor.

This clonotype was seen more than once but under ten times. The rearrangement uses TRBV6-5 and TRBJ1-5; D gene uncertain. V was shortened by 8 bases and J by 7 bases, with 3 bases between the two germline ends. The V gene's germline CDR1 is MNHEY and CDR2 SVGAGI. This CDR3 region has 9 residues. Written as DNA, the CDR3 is TGTGCCAGCGGACAGCCCCAGCATTTT. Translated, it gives CASGQPQHF.

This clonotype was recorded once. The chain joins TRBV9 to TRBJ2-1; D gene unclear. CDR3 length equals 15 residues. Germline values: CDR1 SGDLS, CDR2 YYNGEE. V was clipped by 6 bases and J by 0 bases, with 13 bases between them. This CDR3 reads CASTRDLSSYNEQFF. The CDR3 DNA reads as TGTGCCAGCACCAGAGATCTGAGCTCCTACAATGAGCAGTTCTTC.

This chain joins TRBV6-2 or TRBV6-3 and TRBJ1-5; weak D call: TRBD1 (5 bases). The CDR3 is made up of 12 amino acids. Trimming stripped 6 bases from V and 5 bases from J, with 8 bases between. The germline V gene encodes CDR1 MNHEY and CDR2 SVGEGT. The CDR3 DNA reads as TGTGCCAGCAGAAGGGGAGATCAGCCCCAGCATTTT. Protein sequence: CASRRGDQPQHF.

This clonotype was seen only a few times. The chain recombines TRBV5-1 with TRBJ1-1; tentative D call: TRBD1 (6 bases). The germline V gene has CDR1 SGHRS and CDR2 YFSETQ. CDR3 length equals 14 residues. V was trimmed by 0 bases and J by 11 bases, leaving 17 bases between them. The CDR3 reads CASSLELQGVGAFF. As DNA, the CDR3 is TGCGCCAGCAGCTTGGAACTACAGGGAGTGGGGGCTTTCTTT.

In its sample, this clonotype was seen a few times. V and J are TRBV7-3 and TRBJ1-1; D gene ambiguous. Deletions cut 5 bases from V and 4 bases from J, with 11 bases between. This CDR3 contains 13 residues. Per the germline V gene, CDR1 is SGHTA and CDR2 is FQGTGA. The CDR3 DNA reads TGTGCCAGCAGCCAAACGGACGGCACTGAAGCTTTCTTT. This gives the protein CASSQTDGTEAFF. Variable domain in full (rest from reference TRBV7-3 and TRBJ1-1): GAGVSQTPSNKVTEKGKYVELRCDPISGHTALYWYRQSLGQGPEFLIYFQGTGAADDSGLPNDRFFAVRPEGSVSTLKIQRTERGDSAVYLCASSQTDGTEAFFGQGTRLTVV.

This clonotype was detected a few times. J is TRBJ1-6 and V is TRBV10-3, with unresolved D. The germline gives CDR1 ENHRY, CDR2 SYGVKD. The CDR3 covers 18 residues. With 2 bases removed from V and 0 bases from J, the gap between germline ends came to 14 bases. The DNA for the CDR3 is TGTGCCATCAGTGAGGAGGACGAATCGAGCTCCTATAATTCACCCCTCCACTTT. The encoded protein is CAISEEDESSSYNSPLHF.

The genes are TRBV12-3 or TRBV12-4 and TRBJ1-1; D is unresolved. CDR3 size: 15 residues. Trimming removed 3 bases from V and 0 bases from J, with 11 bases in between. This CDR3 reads CASSFEGTMNTEAFF. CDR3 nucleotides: TGTGCCAGCAGTTTTGAGGGAACCATGAACACTGAAGCTTTCTTT.

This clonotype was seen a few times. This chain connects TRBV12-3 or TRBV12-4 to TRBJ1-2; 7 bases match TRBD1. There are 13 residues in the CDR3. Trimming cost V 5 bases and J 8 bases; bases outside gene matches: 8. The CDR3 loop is CASSPRQGWGYTF. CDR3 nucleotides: TGTGCCAGCAGTCCCCGACAGGGTTGGGGCTACACCTTC.

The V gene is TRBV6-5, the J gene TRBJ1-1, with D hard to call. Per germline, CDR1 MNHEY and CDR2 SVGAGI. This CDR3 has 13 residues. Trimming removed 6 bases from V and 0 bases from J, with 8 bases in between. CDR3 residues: CASRPTLNTEAFF. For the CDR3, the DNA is TGTGCCAGCAGGCCCACTCTGAACACTGAAGCTTTCTTT.

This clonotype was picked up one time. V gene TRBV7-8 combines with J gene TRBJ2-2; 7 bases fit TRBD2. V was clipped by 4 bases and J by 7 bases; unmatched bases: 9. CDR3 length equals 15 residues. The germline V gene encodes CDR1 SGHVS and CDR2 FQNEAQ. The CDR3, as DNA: TGTGCCAGCAGCTCTTTAAGGGAGGGCTTCGGGGAGCTGTTTTTT. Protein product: CASSSLREGFGELFF.

The CDR3 loop reads CAISESQKPGQGPVVNNSPLHF. CDR3 sequence (DNA): TGTGCCATCAGTGAGTCGCAGAAACCGGGACAGGGGCCCGTAGTGAATAATTCACCCCTCCACTTT. V and J are TRBV10-3 and TRBJ1-6, with TRBD1 matching over 10 bases. In germline, CDR1 is ENHRY, CDR2 SYGVKD. The length of the CDR3 is 22 residues. Germline trimming cut 0 bases from V and 5 bases from J; bases unmatched to any gene: 19.

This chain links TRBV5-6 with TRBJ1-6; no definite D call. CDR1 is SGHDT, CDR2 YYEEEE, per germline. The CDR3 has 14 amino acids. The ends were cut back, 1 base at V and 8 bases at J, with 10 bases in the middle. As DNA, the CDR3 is TGTGCCAGCAGCTTGCTCGGGCCCGATTCACCCCTCCACTTT. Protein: CASSLLGPDSPLHF. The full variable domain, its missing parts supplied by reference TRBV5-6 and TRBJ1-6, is DAGVTQSPTHLIKTRGQQVTLRCSPKSGHDTVSWYQQALGQGPQFIFQYYEEEERQRGNFPDRFSGHQFPNYSSELNVNALLLGDSALYLCASSLLGPDSPLHFGNGTRLTVT.

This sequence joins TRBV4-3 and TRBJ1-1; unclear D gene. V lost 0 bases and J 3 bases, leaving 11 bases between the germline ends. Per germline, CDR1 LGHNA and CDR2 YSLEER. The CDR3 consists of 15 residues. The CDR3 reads CASSQDMRRHTEAFF. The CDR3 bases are TGCGCCAGCAGCCAAGATATGCGCAGGCACACTGAAGCTTTCTTT.

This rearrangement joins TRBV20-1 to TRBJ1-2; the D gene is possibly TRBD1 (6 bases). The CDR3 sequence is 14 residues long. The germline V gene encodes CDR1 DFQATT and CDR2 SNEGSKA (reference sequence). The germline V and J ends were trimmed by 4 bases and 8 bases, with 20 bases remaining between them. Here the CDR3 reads CSATPAGRGTGYTF. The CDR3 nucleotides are TGCAGTGCTACCCCGGCGGGCAGGGGAACGGGCTACACCTTC.

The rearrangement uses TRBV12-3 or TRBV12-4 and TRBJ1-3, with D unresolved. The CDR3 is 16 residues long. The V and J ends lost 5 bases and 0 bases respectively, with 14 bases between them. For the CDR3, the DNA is TGTGCCAGCAGTGACACAGCTATGAGCTCTGGAAACACCATATATTTT. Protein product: CASSDTAMSSGNTIYF.

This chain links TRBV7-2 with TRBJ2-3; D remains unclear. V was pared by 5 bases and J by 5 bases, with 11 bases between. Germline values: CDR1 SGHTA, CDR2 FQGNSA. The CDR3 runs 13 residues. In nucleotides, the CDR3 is TGTGCCAGCAGCCCCGAGGCCCGAGATACGCAGTATTTT. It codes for CASSPEARDTQYF. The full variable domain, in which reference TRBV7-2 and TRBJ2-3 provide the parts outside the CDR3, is GAGVSQSPSNKVTEKGKDVELRCDPISGHTALYWYRQSLGQGLEFLIYFQGNSAPDKSGLPSDRFSAERTGGSVSTLTIQRTQQEDSAVYLCASSPEARDTQYFGPGTRLTVL.

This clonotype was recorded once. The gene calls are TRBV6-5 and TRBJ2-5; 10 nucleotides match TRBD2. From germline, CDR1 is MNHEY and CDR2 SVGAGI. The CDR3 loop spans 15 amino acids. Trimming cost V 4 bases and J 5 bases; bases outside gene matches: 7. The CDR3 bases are TGTGCCAGCAGTTGGCTAGCGGGAGCTTCGGAGACCCAGTACTTC. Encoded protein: CASSWLAGASETQYF.

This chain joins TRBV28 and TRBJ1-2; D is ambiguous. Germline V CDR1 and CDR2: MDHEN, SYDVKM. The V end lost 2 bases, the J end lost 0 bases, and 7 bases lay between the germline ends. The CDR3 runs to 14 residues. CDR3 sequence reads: CASSLSLANYGYTF. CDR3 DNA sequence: TGTGCCAGCAGTTTAAGCTTAGCTAACTATGGCTACACCTTC.

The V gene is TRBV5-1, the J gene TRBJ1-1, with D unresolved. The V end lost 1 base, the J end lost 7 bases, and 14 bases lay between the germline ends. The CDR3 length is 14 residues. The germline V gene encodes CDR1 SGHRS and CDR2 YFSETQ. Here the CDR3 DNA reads TGCGCCAGCAGCTTGACATTGGGCCAACATGAAGCTTTCTTT. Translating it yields CASSLTLGQHEAFF.

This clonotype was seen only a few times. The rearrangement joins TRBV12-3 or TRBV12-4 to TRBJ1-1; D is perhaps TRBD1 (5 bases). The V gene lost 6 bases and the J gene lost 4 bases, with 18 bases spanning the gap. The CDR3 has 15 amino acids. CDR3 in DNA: TGTGCCAGCAGAGTTAGGGTTCAGGGAGGCACTGAAGCTTTCTTT. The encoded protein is CASRVRVQGGTEAFF.

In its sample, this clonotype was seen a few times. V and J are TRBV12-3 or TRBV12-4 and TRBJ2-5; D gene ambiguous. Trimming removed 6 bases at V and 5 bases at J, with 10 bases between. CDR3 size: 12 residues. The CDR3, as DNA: TGTGCCAGCAGAGGGAATTCGGAGACCCAGTACTTC. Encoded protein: CASRGNSETQYF.